Shown below are 10 T cell receptor beta chains from a single sample sequenced in a study of CD8 T cells in Susac syndrome. The RNA, about 0.45 to 1 ug, was put through reverse transcription using random hexamers. MiXCR was run by TCRdb on the immunoSEQ multiplex PCR reads, yielding one entry per CDR3 protein. The sample lists roughly 120,000 distinct CDR3 sequences, around 94% occurring once. Sequenced sample: CD4+ T cells from PBMCs. The receptors stem from a human donor with multiple sclerosis.

In its sample, this clonotype was seen once. The rearrangement joins TRBV7-9 to TRBJ2-3; 10 nucleotides match TRBD2. The ends lost 1 base at V and 2 bases at J; junction bases unmatched: 6. The CDR3 extends over 17 amino acids. The germline gives CDR1 SEHNR, CDR2 FQNEAQ (reference sequence). CDR3 protein: CASSLGASGGPTDTQYF. The CDR3 nucleotides are TGTGCCAGCAGCTTAGGCGCTAGCGGGGGCCCCACAGATACGCAGTATTTT.

This chain connects TRBV28 to TRBJ2-7; D call uncertain. Germline V gene data show CDR1 as MDHEN and CDR2 as SYDVKM. The CDR3 sequence is 12 residues long. V shed 3 bases and J shed 6 bases, with 9 bases lying between them. This CDR3 is CASSLSWIEQYF. The CDR3 DNA reads as TGTGCCAGCAGTTTGTCCTGGATCGAGCAGTACTTC.

This clonotype is a singleton in its sample. The J gene is TRBJ1-5, the V gene TRBV2; D not resolved. The CDR3 has 14 amino acids. V was pared by 5 bases and J by 2 bases, with 10 bases between. From germline, CDR1 is SNHLY and CDR2 FYNNEI. The CDR3 DNA follows: TGTGCCAGCAGTTCTCGATCAGGCAATCAGCCCCAGCATTTT. It encodes CASSSRSGNQPQHF.

The chain uses TRBV23-1 and TRBJ1-5; D ambiguous. TRBV23-1 is labeled an ORF, and its function is uncertain. This CDR3 has 11 residues. With 5 bases removed from V and 3 bases from J, the gap between germline ends came to 2 bases. For the CDR3, the DNA is TGCGCCAGCAGTGACAATCAGCCCCAGCATTTT. Its translation: CASSDNQPQHF.

This rearrangement joins TRBV12-3 or TRBV12-4 to TRBJ2-1; no clear D. Trimming removed 0 bases from V and 8 bases from J, with 11 bases in between. The CDR3 loop spans 14 amino acids. The CDR3 coding sequence is TGTGCCAGCAGTTTAGCGCGTCCTGGATATGAGCAGTTCTTC. Translating it yields CASSLARPGYEQFF.

The rearrangement uses TRBV7-9 and TRBJ2-1; possible D gene TRBD1, 7 bases. Germline lookup yields CDR1 SEHNR and CDR2 FQNEAQ (reference sequence). The CDR3 is 15 amino acids. V dropped 5 bases and J dropped 9 bases, with 20 bases sitting between them. The CDR3 spells CASSPRQGGLGEQFF. Here the CDR3 DNA reads TGTGCCAGCAGCCCTCGGCAGGGGGGATTGGGTGAGCAGTTCTTC.

This clonotype has a single count. V usage is TRBV9 and J usage is TRBJ1-1, with D possibly being TRBD1 (5 bases). Germline assignment: CDR1 SGDLS and CDR2 YYNGEE. This CDR3 is 15 amino acids long. Deletions cut 1 base from V and 0 bases from J, with 10 bases between. The chain's CDR3 is CASSVLGELNTEAFF. CDR3 sequence (DNA): TGTGCCAGCAGCGTATTAGGGGAATTGAACACTGAAGCTTTCTTT.

The rearrangement uses TRBV6-5 and TRBJ1-1; D gene uncertain. Trimming removed 5 bases from V and 6 bases from J, with 10 bases in between. CDR3 length: 12 amino acids. Germline V gene data show CDR1 as MNHEY and CDR2 as SVGAGI. CDR3 region: CASSRWQSEAFF. In DNA form, the CDR3 reads TGTGCCAGCAGTCGGTGGCAGTCTGAAGCTTTCTTT.

V usage is TRBV7-2 and J usage is TRBJ2-5; D is perhaps TRBD2 (6 bases). Trimming took off 5 bases at V and 4 bases at J, with 17 bases between the two ends. CDR1 is SGHTA and CDR2 is FQGNSA in the germline V gene. CDR3 length: 15 residues. CDR3 sequence: CASSRVGGGGETQYF. The CDR3 nucleotides read TGTGCCAGCAGCCGCGTGGGGGGTGGAGGAGAGACCCAGTACTTC.

In nucleotides, the CDR3 is TGTGCCAGCAGCTTAGCTGGCCGATTGAACACTGAAGCTTTCTTT. It specifies CASSLAGRLNTEAFF. The chain employs TRBV7-9 and TRBJ1-1; D gene unclear. This CDR3 comprises 15 residues. V lost 0 bases and J 0 bases, leaving 8 bases between the germline ends. Germline CDR1 reads SEHNR; CDR2 reads FQNEAQ (reference sequence).